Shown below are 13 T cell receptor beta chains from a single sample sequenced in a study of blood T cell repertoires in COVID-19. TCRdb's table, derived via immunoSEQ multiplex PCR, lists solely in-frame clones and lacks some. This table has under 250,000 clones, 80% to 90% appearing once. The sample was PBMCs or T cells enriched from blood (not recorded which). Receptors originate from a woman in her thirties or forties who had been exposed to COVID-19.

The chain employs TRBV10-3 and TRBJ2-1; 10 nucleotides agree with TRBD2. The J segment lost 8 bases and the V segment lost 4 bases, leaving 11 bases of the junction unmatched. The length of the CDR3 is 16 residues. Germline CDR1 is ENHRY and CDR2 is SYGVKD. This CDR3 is CAISALTSGPGDEQFF. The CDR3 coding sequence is TGTGCCATCAGTGCCCTGACTAGCGGGCCCGGCGATGAGCAGTTCTTC.

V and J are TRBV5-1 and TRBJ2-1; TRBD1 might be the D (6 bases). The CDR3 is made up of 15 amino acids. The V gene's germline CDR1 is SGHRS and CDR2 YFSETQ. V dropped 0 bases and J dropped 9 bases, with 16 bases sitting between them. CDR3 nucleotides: TGCGCCAGCAGCTTGGTAGGACAGTCTTTAAGTGAGCAGTTCTTC. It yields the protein CASSLVGQSLSEQFF.

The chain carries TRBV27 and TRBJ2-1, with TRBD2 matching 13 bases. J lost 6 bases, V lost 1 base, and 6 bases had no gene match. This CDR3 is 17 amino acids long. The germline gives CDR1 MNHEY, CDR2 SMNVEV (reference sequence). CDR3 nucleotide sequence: TGTGCCAGCAGTTTATTTTGGACTAGCGGGGGAATCAATGAGCAGTTCTTC. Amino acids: CASSLFWTSGGINEQFF.

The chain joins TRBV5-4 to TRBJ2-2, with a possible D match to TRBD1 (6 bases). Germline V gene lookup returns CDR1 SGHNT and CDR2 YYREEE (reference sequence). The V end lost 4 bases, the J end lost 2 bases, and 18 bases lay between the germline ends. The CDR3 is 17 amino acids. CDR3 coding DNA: TGTGCCAGCAGCCCATCAGCCAACAGGGTTAACACCGGGGAGCTGTTTTTT. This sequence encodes CASSPSANRVNTGELFF. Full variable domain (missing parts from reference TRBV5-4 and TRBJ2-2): ETGVTQSPTHLIKTRGQQVTLRCSSQSGHNTVSWYQQALGQGPQFIFQYYREEENGRGNFPPRFSGLQFPNYSSELNVNALELDDSALYLCASSPSANRVNTGELFFGEGSRLTVL.

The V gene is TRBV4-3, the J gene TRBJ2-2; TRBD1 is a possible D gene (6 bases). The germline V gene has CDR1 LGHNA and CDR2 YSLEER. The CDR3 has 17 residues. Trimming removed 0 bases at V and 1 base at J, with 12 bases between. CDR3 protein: CASSQDLGTKNTGELFF. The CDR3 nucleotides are TGCGCCAGCAGCCAAGATCTGGGGACAAAGAACACCGGGGAGCTGTTTTTT.

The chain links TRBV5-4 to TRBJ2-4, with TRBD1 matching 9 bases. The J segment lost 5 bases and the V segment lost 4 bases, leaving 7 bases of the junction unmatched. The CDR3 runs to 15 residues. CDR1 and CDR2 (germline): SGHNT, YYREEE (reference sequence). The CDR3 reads CASSLRDRAENIQYF. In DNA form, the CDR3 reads TGTGCCAGCAGCCTCCGGGACAGGGCCGAAAACATTCAGTACTTC. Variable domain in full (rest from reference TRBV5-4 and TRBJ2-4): ETGVTQSPTHLIKTRGQQVTLRCSSQSGHNTVSWYQQALGQGPQFIFQYYREEENGRGNFPPRFSGLQFPNYSSELNVNALELDDSALYLCASSLRDRAENIQYFGAGTRLSVL.

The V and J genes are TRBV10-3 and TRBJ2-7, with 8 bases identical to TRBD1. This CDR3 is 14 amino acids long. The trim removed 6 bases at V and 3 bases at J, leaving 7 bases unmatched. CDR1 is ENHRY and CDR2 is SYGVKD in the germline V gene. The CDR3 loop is CAISKQGESYEQYF. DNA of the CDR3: TGTGCCATCAGCAAACAGGGGGAAAGCTACGAGCAGTACTTC.

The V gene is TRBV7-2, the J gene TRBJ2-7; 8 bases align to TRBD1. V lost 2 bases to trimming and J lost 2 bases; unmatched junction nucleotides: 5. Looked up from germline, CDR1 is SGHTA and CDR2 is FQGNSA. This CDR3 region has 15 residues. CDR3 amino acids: CASSLRTGITYEQYF. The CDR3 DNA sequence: TGTGCCAGCAGCTTAAGGACAGGGATTACCTACGAGCAGTACTTC.

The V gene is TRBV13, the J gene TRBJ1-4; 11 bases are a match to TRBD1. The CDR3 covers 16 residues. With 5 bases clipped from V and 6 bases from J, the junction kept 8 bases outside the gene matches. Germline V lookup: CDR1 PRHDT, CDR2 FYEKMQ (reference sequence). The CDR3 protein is CASSRGQGAQHEKLFF. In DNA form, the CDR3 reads TGTGCCAGCAGCCGTGGACAGGGGGCGCAGCATGAAAAACTGTTTTTT. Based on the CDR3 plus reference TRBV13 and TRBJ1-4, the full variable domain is AAGVIQSPRHLIKEKRETATLKCYPIPRHDTVYWYQQGPGQDPQFLISFYEKMQSDKGSIPDRFSAQQFSDYHSELNMSSLELGDSALYFCASSRGQGAQHEKLFFGSGTQLSVL.

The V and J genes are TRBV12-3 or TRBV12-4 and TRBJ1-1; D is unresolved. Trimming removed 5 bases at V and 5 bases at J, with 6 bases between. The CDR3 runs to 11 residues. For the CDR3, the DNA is TGTGCCAGCAGTGAACGGACTGAAGCTTTCTTT. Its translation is CASSERTEAFF.

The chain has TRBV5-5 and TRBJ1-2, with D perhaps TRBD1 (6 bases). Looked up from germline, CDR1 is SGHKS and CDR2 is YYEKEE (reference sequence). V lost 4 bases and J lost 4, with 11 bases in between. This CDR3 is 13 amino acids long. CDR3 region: CASSREQGYGYTF. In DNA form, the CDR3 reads TGTGCCAGCAGCAGGGAACAGGGCTATGGCTACACCTTC.

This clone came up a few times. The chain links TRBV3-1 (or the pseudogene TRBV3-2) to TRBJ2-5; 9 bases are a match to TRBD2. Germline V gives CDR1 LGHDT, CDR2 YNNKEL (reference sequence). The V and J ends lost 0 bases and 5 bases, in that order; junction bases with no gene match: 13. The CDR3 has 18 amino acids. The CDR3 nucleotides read TGTGCCAGCAGCCAAGACCTTCCAGCGGGGGGCGGCGGGGAGACCCAGTACTTC. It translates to CASSQDLPAGGGGETQYF.

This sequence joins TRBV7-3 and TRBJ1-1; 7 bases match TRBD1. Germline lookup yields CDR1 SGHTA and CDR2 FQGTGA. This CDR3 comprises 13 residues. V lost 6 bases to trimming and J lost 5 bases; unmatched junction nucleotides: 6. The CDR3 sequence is CASRAPGGTEAFF. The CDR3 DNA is TGTGCCAGCAGAGCCCCAGGGGGAACTGAAGCTTTCTTT.